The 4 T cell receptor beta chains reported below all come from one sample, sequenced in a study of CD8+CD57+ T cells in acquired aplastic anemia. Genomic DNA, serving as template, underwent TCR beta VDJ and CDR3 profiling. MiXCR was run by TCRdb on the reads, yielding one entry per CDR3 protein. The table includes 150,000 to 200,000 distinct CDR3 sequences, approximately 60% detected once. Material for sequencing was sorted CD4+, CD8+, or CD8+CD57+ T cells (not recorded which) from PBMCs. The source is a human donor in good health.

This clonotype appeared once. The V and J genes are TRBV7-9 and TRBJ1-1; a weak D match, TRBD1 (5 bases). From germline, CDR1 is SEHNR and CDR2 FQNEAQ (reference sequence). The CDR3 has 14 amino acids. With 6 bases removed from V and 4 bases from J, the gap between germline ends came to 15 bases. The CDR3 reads CASRSDSRGTEAFF. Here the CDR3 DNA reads TGTGCCAGCAGATCGGACTCAAGGGGCACTGAAGCTTTCTTT.

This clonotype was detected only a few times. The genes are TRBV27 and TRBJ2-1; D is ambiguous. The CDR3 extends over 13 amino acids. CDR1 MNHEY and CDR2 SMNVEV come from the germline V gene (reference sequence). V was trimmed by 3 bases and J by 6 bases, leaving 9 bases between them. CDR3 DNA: TGTGCCAGCAGTTTGAGGCCTCCCAATGAGCAGTTCTTC. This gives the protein CASSLRPPNEQFF.

The CDR3 is CASSLGTALSYEQYF. The CDR3 bases are TGTGCCAGCAGCCTAGGGACAGCGCTCTCCTACGAGCAGTACTTC. This chain connects TRBV9 to TRBJ2-7, with 7 nucleotides matching TRBD1. Per germline, CDR1 SGDLS and CDR2 YYNGEE. The CDR3 length is 15 residues. The junction had 7 bases not matched to a gene; V was cut back by 4 bases and J by 0 bases.

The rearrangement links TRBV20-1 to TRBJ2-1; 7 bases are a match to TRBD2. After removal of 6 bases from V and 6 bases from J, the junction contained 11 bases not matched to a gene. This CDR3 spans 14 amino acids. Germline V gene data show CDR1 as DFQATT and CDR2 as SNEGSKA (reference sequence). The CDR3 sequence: CSAAPRGIGNEQFF. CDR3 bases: TGCAGTGCCGCGCCGCGGGGGATAGGCAATGAGCAGTTCTTC.